A selection of T cell receptor beta chains follows, all from one sample in a study of tumor-infiltrating lymphocytes in primary liver carcinoma. MiXCR was run by TCRdb on the multiplex PCR reads, yielding one entry per CDR3 protein. Among some 110,000 distinct CDR3 sequences listed, around 84% were seen once. What was sequenced was liver tumor tissue from sampling region 3. Receptor source: a man aged 35 to 55 with primary liver carcinoma and hepatitis B virus infection. Both conserved end residues are part of each CDR3. Each record gives: J gene, D gene, V gene, clone size, CDR3 protein, CDR3 DNA. A D gene is named only where the DNA matches it firmly. The size entry is marked missing in some rows and otherwise reads once, few, many or a size class.

TRBJ2-7 | . | TRBV29-1 | few | CSAMTSGAGTPYEQYF | TGCAGCGCCATGACGTCTGGGGCCGGCACTCCCTATGAGCAGTACTTC
TRBJ2-2 | . | TRBV12-3/TRBV12-4 | . | CASRIAGTGELFF | TGTGCCAGCAGGATTGCAGGAACAGGGGAGCTGTTTTTT
TRBJ1-5 | . | TRBV12-3/TRBV12-4 | medium-sized | CASSLAVVYSNQPQHF | TGTGCCAGCAGTTTAGCCGTGGTATATAGCAATCAGCCCCAGCATTTT
TRBJ2-5 | . | TRBV15 | few | CATSARRGETQYF | TGTGCCACCAGCGCCAGACGGGGAGAGACCCAGTACTTC
TRBJ2-1 | . | TRBV11-1 | . | CANSAEGSNEQFF | TGTGCCAACAGCGCGGAAGGGTCGAATGAGCAGTTCTTC
TRBJ2-4 | . | TRBV11-2 | . | CVSTTSAVAKSIQYF | TGTGTCAGCACCACTTCGGCAGTAGCCAAAAGCATTCAGTACTTC
TRBJ2-3 | TRBD2 | TRBV28 | many | CASLGGAGGSTDTQYF | TGTGCCAGCCTGGGAGGAGCGGGAGGGAGCACAGATACGCAGTATTTT
TRBJ2-6 | . | TRBV4-2 | once | CPRSRQGSGAKVLTF | TGTCCCAGGAGCCGTCAGGGGTCCGGGGCCAAGGTCCTGACTTTC
TRBJ2-5 | . | TRBV6-5 | . | CASSFSGETQYF | TGTGCCAGCAGTTTCTCTGGGGAGACCCAGTACTTC
TRBJ2-7 | TRBD2 | TRBV28 | . | CASRLTNSASGVYKQYF | TGTGCCAGCAGGCTTACAAATTCCGCTAGCGGGGTATACAAGCAGTACTTC
TRBJ2-4 | . | TRBV4-2 | . | CASSQDQGAKSIQYF | TGTGCCAGCAGCCAAGACCAAGGAGCCAAAAGCATCCAGTACTTC
TRBJ2-2 | . | TRBV5-5 | many | CASRLHTGELFF | TGTGCCAGCAGACTCCACACCGGGGAGCTGTTTTTT
TRBJ2-5 | TRBD1 | TRBV5-1 | many | CASSLGTGVGETQYF | TGCGCCAGCAGCTTGGGGACAGGGGTCGGAGAGACCCAGTACTTC
TRBJ2-7 | TRBD2 | TRBV7-8 | . | CGSSFTSAYEHCF | TGTGGCAGCAGCTTTACTAGCGCCTACGAGCACTGCTTC
TRBJ2-3 | . | TRBV12-3/TRBV12-4 | few | CASSLGETPDTQYF | TGTGCCAGCAGCTTGGGGGAGACTCCAGATACGCAGTATTTT
TRBJ2-6 | . | TRBV11-2 | . | CATKWPHSGANVLTF | TGTGCCACCAAGTGGCCGCACTCTGGGGCCAACGTCCTGACTTTC
TRBJ2-7 | . | TRBV14 | once | CASSHRGAGAEQYF | TGTGCCAGTAGCCATAGGGGTGCAGGGGCCGAGCAGTACTTC
TRBJ1-2 | . | TRBV28 | many | CASRLTGSTQGYTF | TGTGCCAGCAGACTAACCGGGTCAACGCAGGGCTACACCTTC
TRBJ2-5 | . | TRBV11-3 | once | CASNFGISGSPLETQYF | TGTGCCAGCAACTTTGGGATTAGCGGTAGTCCTTTGGAGACCCAGTACTTC
TRBJ2-1 | TRBD2 | TRBV12-3/TRBV12-4 | . | CASSLYRGGHIEQFF | TGTGCCAGCAGTTTATATCGGGGGGGGCACATTGAGCAGTTCTTC
TRBJ2-1 | . | TRBV4-2 | . | CASNQDGDGANREQFF | TGTGCCAGCAACCAAGATGGTGACGGGGCAAATAGGGAGCAGTTCTTC
TRBJ2-7 | . | TRBV12-3/TRBV12-4 | . | CASSGDTNYEQYF | TGTGCCAGCAGTGGTGACACCAATTACGAGCAGTACTTC
TRBJ1-5 | . | TRBV12-3/TRBV12-4 | . | CASSPALWEGNCNQPQHF | TGTGCCAGCAGCCCCGCCCTTTGGGAGGGCAATTGCAATCAGCCCCAGCATTTT
TRBJ1-2 | . | TRBV6-6 | . | CASSYSSTTYGYTF | TGTGCCAGCAGTTACTCTTCCACTACATATGGCTACACCTTC
TRBJ2-5 | . | TRBV7-9 | many | CASSLGMGFQETQYF | TGTGCCAGCAGCTTGGGAATGGGGTTCCAAGAGACCCAGTACTTC